This T cell receptor beta chain stems from a study of T cell responses to AZD1222 COVID-19 vaccine. Broader study findings: The donor cohort was predominantly white British with a female majority, and clonal diversity may have been underestimated.

Generated by immunoSEQ multiplex PCR, the TCRdb table keeps only in-frame clones and is missing some. The sample includes 55,000 to 75,000 clones, about 85% of them seen just once. The germline CDR1 and CDR2 sequences are SGHNT and YYREEE (reference sequence). Trimming cost V 1 base and J 5 bases; bases outside gene matches: 4. The CDR3 consists of 14 residues. Comments on this clone: Antigen: not known.

Material: peripheral blood, obtained on day 0 of AZD1222 vaccination. This receptor was identified in an adult in good health. The chain has TRBV5-4 and TRBJ1-1; 8 bases are shared with TRBD1. The CDR3 loop is CASSLQGAMTEAFF. The DNA of the CDR3 is TGTGCCAGCAGCTTGCAGGGGGCGATGACTGAAGCTTTCTTT. Variable domain in full (rest from reference TRBV5-4 and TRBJ1-1): ETGVTQSPTHLIKTRGQQVTLRCSSQSGHNTVSWYQQALGQGPQFIFQYYREEENGRGNFPPRFSGLQFPNYSSELNVNALELDDSALYLCASSLQGAMTEAFFGQGTRLTVV.